The sequence of this T cell receptor beta chain was determined in a study of beta chain features in type 1 diabetes. As every portion of the isolated RNA was reverse transcribed, the sequencing read expressed TCRB transcripts. The protocol was immunoSEQ multiplex PCR, while the TCRdb copy is restricted to in-frame clones and leaves out a portion. The table lists roughly 240,000 clones, 13% to 15% of them singletons. The germline V gene encodes CDR1 MGHDK and CDR2 SYGVNS. The CDR3 consists of 17 residues. Trimming cost V 11 bases and J 0 bases, with 20 bases left between them. Remarks on this clone: Antigen: not known.

Study outcomes and limitations: Insertions were fewer and deletions more numerous at VDJ junctions in type 1 diabetes patients.

The sequence derives from a woman aged 40-49 years in good health. V gene TRBV25-1 combines with J gene TRBJ1-6, with D tentatively TRBD1 (6 bases). Sequenced input: naive CD4+ T cells from blood. Written as DNA, the CDR3 is TGTGCCCGCCCCCCGGAGGACAGTAGCTCCTATAATTCACCCCTCCACTTT. Translating it yields CARPPEDSSSYNSPLHF.